This T cell receptor (beta chain) was captured by sequencing in a study of beta chain features in type 1 diabetes. The authors reverse transcribed all of the isolated RNA, so sequencing captured expressed TCRB transcripts. The protocol was immunoSEQ multiplex PCR, while the TCRdb copy is restricted to in-frame clones and leaves out a portion. This sample has hundreds of thousands of clones, with roughly a sixth found just once. Without exception, sorted populations had purity beyond 95%. For this clone: What it binds is unknown.

Trimming pared 1 base from V and 6 bases from J, leaving 5 bases between. This CDR3 contains 12 residues. CDR1 is LGHNA and CDR2 is YSLEER in the germline V gene. Study findings and constraints: Insertions at VDJ junctions were less frequent in type 1 diabetes patients. These patients also deleted more nucleotides at the same junctions. In the patient group, naive, central memory and Treg TCRB repertoires seemed more alike than in the healthy donor group. For TCRB rearrangement, an influence of HLA type remained unresolved here.

The origin of this receptor is a man aged 18-30 years in good health. The sequenced material came from naive CD4+ T cells from blood. The rearrangement links TRBV4-3 to TRBJ2-3; D is unclear. In DNA form, the CDR3 reads TGCGCCAGCAGCCAAGCGGTGGATACGCAGTATTTT. Its translation: CASSQAVDTQYF.